The 27 T cell receptor beta chains given below trace back to one sample, sequenced in a study of metastatic and nonmetastatic thyroid tumors. Thyroid surgery was preceded by no treatment in any patient. TCRdb re-clonotyped the PCR reads through MiXCR. The table records tens of thousands of clones, less than 25% of them present only once. The specimen sequenced was blood. These receptor sequences come from a female donor with papillary thyroid cancer or a benign thyroid nodule (not recorded which). Some clones in this sample may be carry-over from other donors' samples.

At least ten counts were recorded for this clone. This chain connects TRBV11-2 to TRBJ2-1; TRBD2 matches 7 bases. The germline V gene encodes CDR1 SGHAT and CDR2 FQNNGV. This CDR3 has 16 amino acids. The junction had 10 bases not matched to a gene; V was cut back by 6 bases and J by 2 bases. The CDR3 region has the DNA TGTGCCAGCAGTCCTTCCTCGGGGGGTACCTACAATGAGCAGTTCTTC. It specifies CASSPSSGGTYNEQFF.

The J gene is TRBJ2-7, the V gene TRBV27; 8 nucleotides match TRBD2. The CDR3 sequence is 14 residues long. The V gene end was trimmed by 2 bases and the J gene end by 5 bases; junction bases not matched to a gene: 5. The V gene's germline CDR1 is MNHEY and CDR2 SMNVEV (reference sequence). The CDR3 bases are TGTGCCAGCAGTTTAGGAAGCGGGAGCGACGAGCAGTACTTC. This translates into CASSLGSGSDEQYF.

The rearrangement links TRBV11-2 to TRBJ2-1; 10 bases agree with TRBD2. Looked up from germline, CDR1 is SGHAT and CDR2 is FQNNGV. The CDR3 sequence is 15 residues long. In DNA form, the CDR3 reads TGTGAAAGCACCCTACTAGCGGGAAGCTACAATGAGCAGTTCTTC. This encodes CESTLLAGSYNEQFF. Variable domain in full (rest from reference TRBV11-2 and TRBJ2-1): EAGVAQSPRYKIIEKRQSVAFWCNPISGHATLYWYQQILGQGPKLLIQFQNNGVVDDSQLPKDRFSAERLKGVDSTLKIQPAKLEDSAVYLCESTLLAGSYNEQFFGPGTRLTVL.

The CDR3 DNA reads as TGTGCCAGCAGTTACTGGGACAGCCTTCGGGGCTACACCTTC. Its protein is CASSYWDSLRGYTF. V is TRBV6-2 or TRBV6-3 and J is TRBJ1-2; TRBD1 aligns across 7 bases. Germline V gene sequence: CDR1 MNHEY, CDR2 SVGEGT. Losses at the gene ends were 1 base for V and 8 bases for J; bases not matched to a gene: 7. This CDR3 comprises 14 residues.

There are many counts of this clone. The gene calls are TRBV20-1 and TRBJ1-4; the match to TRBD1 covers 8 bases. Germline V gene sequence: CDR1 DFQATT, CDR2 SNEGSKA (reference sequence). This CDR3 has 14 amino acids. The V and J ends lost 4 bases and 7 bases, in that order; junction bases with no gene match: 8. The CDR3 nucleotides read TGCAGTGCTAAAGCAGGGGGCTCGGGTGAAAAACTGTTTTTT. Translating it yields CSAKAGGSGEKLFF.

This clone was recorded at least ten times. The chain combines TRBV7-2 with TRBJ1-2; tentatively, D is TRBD1 (6 bases). The germline V and J ends were trimmed by 5 bases and 2 bases, with 12 bases remaining between them. The CDR3 length is 14 residues. Germline-derived CDR1 and CDR2 are SGHTA and FQGNSA. The CDR3 bases are TGTGCCAGCAGCCCCGCCGACAGGAACTATGGCTACACCTTC. Its translation is CASSPADRNYGYTF.

This clone has at least ten counts. The chain carries TRBV24-1 and TRBJ2-5; 7 positions agree with TRBD2. CDR3 size: 15 residues. Per the germline V gene, CDR1 is KGHDR and CDR2 is SFDVKD. J was trimmed by 5 bases and V by 1 base; bases with no gene match: 6. The CDR3 sequence is CATSDLGRGGETQYF. The CDR3 DNA reads TGTGCCACCAGTGATTTAGGCCGGGGAGGGGAGACCCAGTACTTC.

This clone was counted many times. The rearrangement uses TRBV12-3 or TRBV12-4 and TRBJ1-5, with D uncertain. The V and J ends lost 5 bases and 5 bases respectively, with 10 bases between them. The CDR3 contains 13 residues. The CDR3, as DNA: TGTGCCAGCAGTCCGGATATTGATCAGCCCCAGCATTTT. This translates into CASSPDIDQPQHF.

This clone has only a few counts. This chain connects TRBV28 to TRBJ2-1; possible D gene TRBD2, 5 bases. Germline CDR1 is MDHEN and CDR2 is SYDVKM. This CDR3 region has 13 residues. V lost 10 bases and J lost 13, with 23 bases in between. DNA of the CDR3: TGTGCCATCGGGGATGGGCAATATTATTATCAGTTCTTC. Translating it yields CAIGDGQYYYQFF.

The table lists this clone with a few counts. J is TRBJ2-1 and V is TRBV25-1; 7 nucleotides line up with TRBD1. The CDR3 sequence is 13 residues long. Germline trimming cut 5 bases from V and 6 bases from J; bases unmatched to any gene: 4. Looked up from germline, CDR1 is MGHDK and CDR2 is SYGVNS. The CDR3 loop reads CASSLYRGNEQFF. In DNA form, the CDR3 reads TGTGCCAGCAGTTTGTACAGGGGCAATGAGCAGTTCTTC.

In the case of this clone: One end of the junction fails to match germline, which may point to a read error. The J gene is TRBJ1-1, the V gene TRBV9; D is undetermined. This CDR3 comprises 14 residues. Germline values: CDR1 SGDLS, CDR2 YYNGEE. DNA of the CDR3: TGTGCCAGCAGCGTAGATACGTCCAACTCTGAAGCTCTCTTT. It yields the protein CASSVDTSNSEALF.

This clone has a handful of counts. Germline is not matched at one junction end, which may reflect a read error. CDR3 in amino acids: CAISFIRARAGELFF. The DNA for the CDR3 is TGTGCCATCAGTTTTATTCGGGCGCGGGCCGGGGAGCTGTTTTTT. This chain joins TRBV28 and TRBJ2-2; D is perhaps TRBD2 (5 bases). Germline CDR1 reads MDHEN; CDR2 reads SYDVKM. The CDR3 sequence is 15 residues long. Drawing the rest from reference TRBV28 and TRBJ2-2, the complete variable domain is DVKVTQSSRYLVKRTGEKVFLECVQDMDHENMFWYRQDPGLGLRLIYFSYDVKMKEKGDIPEGYSVSREKKERFSLILESASTNQTSMYLCAISFIRARAGELFFGEGSRLTVL.

The rearrangement uses TRBV4-3 and TRBJ1-6; no definite D call. The CDR3 extends over 15 amino acids. Germline CDR1 and CDR2: LGHNA and YSLEER. Trimming took off 0 bases at V and 0 bases at J, with 3 bases between the two ends. The CDR3 loop reads CASSQDSSYNSPLHF. The CDR3 DNA reads TGCGCCAGCAGCCAAGACAGCTCCTATAATTCACCCCTCCACTTT.

This clone was detected many times. This chain links TRBV6-1 with TRBJ1-6; D is unclear. V shed 7 bases and J shed 5 bases, with 12 bases lying between them. From germline, CDR1 is MNHNS and CDR2 SASEGT. The CDR3 has 14 residues. The CDR3 loop reads CASTDGRDNSPLHF. CDR3 nucleotide sequence: TGTGCCAGCACCGACGGGAGAGATAATTCACCCCTCCACTTT.

This clone was found many times. This chain uses TRBV20-1 with TRBJ2-3; 7 bases fit TRBD2. V gave up 5 bases and J gave up 7 bases; unmatched junction bases: 12. Germline CDR1 and CDR2: DFQATT and SNEGSKA (reference sequence). This CDR3 is built from 14 residues. This CDR3 reads CSALQREGRNTQYF. Here the CDR3 DNA reads TGCAGTGCTCTACAGCGGGAAGGAAGGAATACGCAGTATTTT.

Sample share makes this clone medium-sized. V and J are TRBV6-6 and TRBJ2-2; 8 nucleotides match TRBD2. The germline V gene has CDR1 MNHNY and CDR2 SVGAGI (reference sequence). CDR3 size: 19 residues. V lost 5 bases to trimming and J lost 4 bases; unmatched junction nucleotides: 18. The CDR3 sequence is CASSPTGGYSGAATGELFF. The CDR3 DNA reads as TGTGCCAGCAGTCCTACGGGGGGGTATAGCGGGGCGGCCACCGGGGAGCTGTTTTTT.

This clone was seen many times. The V call is TRBV29-1, the J call TRBJ2-3; D may be TRBD1 or TRBD2 (6 bases each). The length of the CDR3 is 14 residues. The V and J ends lost 6 bases and 0 bases respectively, with 13 bases between them. Germline V CDR1 and CDR2: SQVTM, ANQGSEA. CDR3 loop: CSVATGTSTDTQYF. CDR3 nucleotides: TGCAGCGTCGCCACAGGGACTAGCACAGATACGCAGTATTTT.

CDR3 residues: CASSGTVVTGELFF. CDR3 nucleotide sequence: TGCGCCAGCAGTGGAACAGTGGTGACCGGGGAGCTGTTTTTT. The chain couples TRBV10-1 to TRBJ2-2; D call uncertain. Trimming took off 4 bases at V and 5 bases at J, with 11 bases between the two ends. This CDR3 has 14 residues. Germline V gives CDR1 WNHNN, CDR2 SYGVQD (reference sequence).

The J gene is TRBJ1-2, the V gene TRBV20-1; TRBD1 is a possible D gene (6 bases). This CDR3 spans 14 amino acids. CDR1 is DFQATT and CDR2 is SNEGSKA in the germline V gene (reference sequence). The V end lost 0 bases, the J end lost 2 bases, and 10 bases lay between the germline ends. The CDR3 DNA follows: TGCAGTGCTAGAGATTGGGGGGGCAACTATGGCTACACCTTC. Its protein product is CSARDWGGNYGYTF.

This clone has a count of ten or more. This sample also contains other DNA sequences that code for the same CDR3. The rearrangement links TRBV19 to TRBJ2-1, with D possibly being TRBD1 or TRBD2 (9 bases each). The germline V gene encodes CDR1 LNHDA and CDR2 SQIVND (reference sequence). The germline V and J ends were trimmed by 8 bases and 9 bases, with 26 bases remaining between them. The CDR3 consists of 16 residues. CDR3 in DNA: TGTGCCAGTGGACAGGGGCGGGAGGGCCGGCCCCCTGAGCAGTTCTTC. The encoded protein is CASGQGREGRPPEQFF.

This clone came up many times. The chain links TRBV19 to TRBJ2-5, with D perhaps given as TRBD1 or TRBD2 (5 bases each). Germline V gene sequence: CDR1 LNHDA, CDR2 SQIVND (reference sequence). The germline V and J ends were trimmed by 3 bases and 2 bases, with 19 bases remaining between them. The CDR3 length is 17 residues. The DNA of the CDR3 is TGTGCCAGTAGTATCGTTTGGTGGGGGACGGGGCAAGAGACCCAGTACTTC. As protein: CASSIVWWGTGQETQYF.

This clone was observed a few times. This chain links TRBV19 with TRBJ2-7, with D unresolved. CDR1 LNHDA and CDR2 SQIVND come from the germline V gene (reference sequence). This CDR3 region has 14 residues. V lost 7 bases and J 4 bases, leaving 17 bases between the germline ends. The CDR3 DNA follows: TGTGCCAGTAATAACAAGGGTCTAGATTACGAGCAGTACTTC. Protein: CASNNKGLDYEQYF.

This clone has at least ten counts. The chain carries TRBV5-4 and TRBJ2-1; no clear D gene. V was pared by 4 bases and J by 1 base, with 9 bases between. Germline CDR1 is SGHNT and CDR2 is YYREEE (reference sequence). The CDR3 spans 14 residues. CDR3 sequence reads: CASSPAGSYNEQFF. The CDR3 nucleotides are TGTGCCAGCAGCCCCGCCGGGTCCTACAATGAGCAGTTCTTC.

In this sample, this clone is medium-sized (0.01 to 0.1%). The J gene is TRBJ1-6, the V gene TRBV6-1, with a tentative D call TRBD1 (6 bases). The CDR3 contains 16 residues. Trimming pared 5 bases from V and 6 bases from J, leaving 17 bases between. The germline V gene encodes CDR1 MNHNS and CDR2 SASEGT. Written as DNA, the CDR3 is TGTGCCAGCAGTTCCACCCGGGGGGCGGGTAATTCACCCCTCCACTTT. It encodes CASSSTRGAGNSPLHF.

Worth noting for this clone: Since a much larger clone is just one base distant, this may be a read error. Other DNA variants within this sample encode the same CDR3. The chain couples TRBV4-1 to TRBJ2-1; TRBD2 matches 7 bases. V lost 4 bases, J lost 9 bases, and 6 bases stayed unmatched. This CDR3 region has 13 residues. Germline V CDR1 and CDR2: MGHRA, YSYEKL. Here the CDR3 reads CASSRGGLLEQFF. The CDR3 DNA reads as TGCGCCAGCAGCCGGGGGGGACTACTTGAGCAGTTCTTC.

The J gene is TRBJ1-5, the V gene TRBV25-1; perhaps TRBD1 as D (6 bases). Trimming took 5 bases from V and 1 from J, leaving 36 bases between them. Germline loops: CDR1 MGHDK, CDR2 SYGVNS. The CDR3 contains 23 residues. Written as DNA, the CDR3 is TGTGCCAGCAGTAAAGGCGTTTCTTCCCTGGTACAGGGCTTTTCCTTCAGCAATCAGCCCCAGCATTTT. Its translation: CASSKGVSSLVQGFSFSNQPQHF.

V and J are TRBV15 and TRBJ1-2; 7 bases match TRBD1. The CDR3 totals 13 residues. Germline loops: CDR1 LNHNV, CDR2 YYDKDF (reference sequence). Trimming at V came to 1 base and at J to 14 bases, leaving 10 bases not matched to a gene. CDR3 sequence: CATSRGWDSGQTF. The CDR3 nucleotides read TGTGCCACCAGCAGAGGGTGGGACAGCGGGCAAACCTTC.